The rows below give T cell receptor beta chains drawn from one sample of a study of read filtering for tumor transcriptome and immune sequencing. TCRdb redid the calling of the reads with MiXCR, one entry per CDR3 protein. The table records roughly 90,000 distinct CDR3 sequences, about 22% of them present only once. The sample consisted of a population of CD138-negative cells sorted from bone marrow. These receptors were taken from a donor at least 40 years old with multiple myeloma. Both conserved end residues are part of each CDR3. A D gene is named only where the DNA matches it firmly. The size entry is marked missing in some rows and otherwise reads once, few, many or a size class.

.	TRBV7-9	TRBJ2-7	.	TGTGCCAGCAGCCCATGGGCAGGGAGCTACGAGCAGTACTTC	CASSPWAGSYEQYF
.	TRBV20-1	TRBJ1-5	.	TGCAGTGCTAGGACTTTTAGCAATCAGCCCCAGCATTTT	CSARTFSNQPQHF
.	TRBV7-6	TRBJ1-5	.	TGTGCCAGCAGCCCCCCAGGAGTGGGTCAGCCCCAGCATTTT	CASSPPGVGQPQHF
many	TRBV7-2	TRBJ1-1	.	TGTGCCAGCAGCTTACAGGGTGTCACTGAAGCTTTCTTT	CASSLQGVTEAFF
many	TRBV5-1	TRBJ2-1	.	TGCGCCAGCAGCTTGGAGGTGGACAATGAGCAGTTCTTC	CASSLEVDNEQFF
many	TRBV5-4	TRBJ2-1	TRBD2	TGTGCCAGCAGCTTGGCGGGGGGGGGTTTAAATGAGCAGTTCTTC	CASSLAGGGLNEQFF
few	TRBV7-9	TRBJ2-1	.	TGTGCCAGCAGCCCCTTCTTCGGGGGACTCTACAATGAGCAGTTCTTC	CASSPFFGGLYNEQFF
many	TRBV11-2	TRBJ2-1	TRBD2	TGTGCCAGCAGCCGAGAAGCGGGGGGTCCTACCTACAATGAGCAGTTCTTC	CASSREAGGPTYNEQFF
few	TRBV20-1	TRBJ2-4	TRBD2	TGCAGTGCTACCCCAGCGGGGACAGCCAAAAACATTCAGTACTTC	CSATPAGTAKNIQYF
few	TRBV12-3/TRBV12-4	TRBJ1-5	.	TGTGCCAGCAGTTTCAGCAGGTTCCACCAGCCCCAGCATTTT	CASSFSRFHQPQHF
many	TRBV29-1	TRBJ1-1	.	TGCAGCGTTGAAGGGACGGGCACTGAAGCTTTCTTT	CSVEGTGTEAFF
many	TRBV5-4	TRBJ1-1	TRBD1	TGTGCCAGCAGCTCGAGGGCAGGGGGATATGAAGCTTTCTTT	CASSSRAGGYEAFF
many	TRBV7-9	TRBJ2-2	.	TGTGCCAGCTCTCGGACACCCGGCGGGGAGCTGTTTTTT	CASSRTPGGELFF
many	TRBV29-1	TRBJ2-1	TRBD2	TGCAGCGTCCCTAGGGGACTAGCGGGGGCTGAGCAGTTCTTC	CSVPRGLAGAEQFF
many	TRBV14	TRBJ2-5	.	TGTGCCAGCAGCCAAGGACGGGGGTCGACGCAGACCCAGTACTTC	CASSQGRGSTQTQYF
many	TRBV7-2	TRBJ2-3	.	TGTGCCAGCAGCTTAATGGGCAGCGGAGATACGCAGTATTTT	CASSLMGSGDTQYF
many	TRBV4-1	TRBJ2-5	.	TGCGCCAGCAGCCAAGTCCGTGCGTATCAAGAGACCCAGTACTTC	CASSQVRAYQETQYF
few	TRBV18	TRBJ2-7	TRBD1	TGTGCCAGCTCTACCCGACAGGGCGGCCACTACGAGCAGTACTTC	CASSTRQGGHYEQYF
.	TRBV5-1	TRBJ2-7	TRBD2	TGCGCCAGCAGCCGAACCAGCGGGGGCTACGAGCAGTACTTC	CASSRTSGGYEQYF
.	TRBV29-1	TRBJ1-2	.	TGCAGCGTTAATAAGGATTACTATGGCTACACCTTC	CSVNKDYYGYTF
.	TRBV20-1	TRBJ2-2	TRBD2	TGCAGTGCTATGGCTAGCGGTCGCACCGGGGAGCTGTTTTTT	CSAMASGRTGELFF
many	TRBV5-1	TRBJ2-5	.	TGCGCCAGCAGCTTGGATAGCGCAGCGGAGACCCAGTACTTC	CASSLDSAAETQYF
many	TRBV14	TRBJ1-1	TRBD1	TGTGCCAGCAGCCAATGGACAGGGGGGAACACTGAAGCTTTCTTT	CASSQWTGGNTEAFF
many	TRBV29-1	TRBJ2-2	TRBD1	TGCAGCGTTTCGGGACAGACAACGAACACCGGGGAGCTGTTTTTT	CSVSGQTTNTGELFF
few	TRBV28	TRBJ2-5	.	TGTGCCAGCAGTTTAGCGAGGGTGAGAGGTTTTAGCCAAGAGACCCAGTACTTC	CASSLARVRGFSQETQYF
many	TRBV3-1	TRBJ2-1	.	TGTGCCAGCAGCCGGTTTAACTCGGCCTACAATGAGCAGTTCTTC	CASSRFNSAYNEQFF
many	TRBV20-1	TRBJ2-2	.	TGCAGTGCTACCCGACCCGATCGAGACACCGGGGAGCTGTTTTTT	CSATRPDRDTGELFF
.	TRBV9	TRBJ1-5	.	TGTGCCAGCGGGGGAATCGATCAGCCCCAGCATTTT	CASGGIDQPQHF
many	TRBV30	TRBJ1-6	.	TGTGCCTGGAGTGTCGGGTTGGTGTCACCCCTCCACTTT	CAWSVGLVSPLHF
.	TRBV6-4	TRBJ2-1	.	TGTGCCAGCAGCGTCTCGATTCACAATGAGCAGTTCTTC	CASSVSIHNEQFF
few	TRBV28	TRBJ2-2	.	TGTGCCAGCAGTTCCGACCTCACCGGGGAGCTGTTTTTT	CASSSDLTGELFF
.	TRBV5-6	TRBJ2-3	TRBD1	TGTGCCAGCAGCTTGGGAACAGGGGTGTTGACAGGTACGCAGTATTTT	CASSLGTGVLTGTQYF
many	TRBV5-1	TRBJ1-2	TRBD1	TGCGCCAGCAGCTCCGAGACAGGGAGGGGAGTTGGCTACACCTTC	CASSSETGRGVGYTF
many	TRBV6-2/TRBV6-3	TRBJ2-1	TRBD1	TGTGCCAGCAGGAGACGGACAGGCTACAATGAGCAGTTCTTC	CASRRRTGYNEQFF
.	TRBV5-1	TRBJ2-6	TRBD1	TGCGCCAGCAGCTCCGGACAGGCTGGGGCCAACGTCCTGACTTTC	CASSSGQAGANVLTF
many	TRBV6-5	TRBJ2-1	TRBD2	TGTGCCAGCAGGGGACTAGCGGGGGGGTTCCACAATGAGCAGTTCTTC	CASRGLAGGFHNEQFF
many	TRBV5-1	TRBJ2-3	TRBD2	TGCGCCAGCAGCTTTAGCGGGGCCATCACAGATACGCAGTATTTT	CASSFSGAITDTQYF
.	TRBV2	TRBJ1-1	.	TGTGCCAGCACCCTGGAGACACAGAACACTGAAGCTTTCTTT	CASTLETQNTEAFF
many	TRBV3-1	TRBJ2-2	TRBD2	TGTGCCAGCAGCCAAGGGTCGGCGGGGGGGCATTGGACCGGGGAGCTGTTTTTT	CASSQGSAGGHWTGELFF
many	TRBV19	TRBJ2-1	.	TGTGCCAGTAGTATAGGAGGGTTGAATGAGCAGTTCTTC	CASSIGGLNEQFF